The 9 T cell receptor beta chains below all came from one sample that was sequenced in a study of T cell changes during pregnancy in multiple sclerosis. The table came from immunoSEQ multiplex PCR; TCRdb's copy has only in-frame clones and leaves some out. The profile shows about 32,000 clones, around nine tenths of them singletons. This specimen was CD4+ T cells from peripheral blood mononuclear cells, taken after pregnancy. The receptors originated from a female donor in good health, enrolled as a control in a pregnancy study.

V and J are TRBV6-6 and TRBJ2-5; 8 bases align to TRBD2. V dropped 0 bases and J dropped 3; count of bases not matched to a gene: 3. In germline, CDR1 is MNHNY, CDR2 SVGAGI (reference sequence). The CDR3 consists of 15 residues. The CDR3 region is CASSYSQLAEETQYF. CDR3 sequence (DNA): TGTGCCAGCAGTTACTCCCAACTAGCGGAAGAGACCCAGTACTTC.

This clone has only one observation. This chain uses TRBV19 with TRBJ2-7; 10 bases line up with TRBD1. This CDR3 spans 16 amino acids. Germline-derived CDR1 and CDR2 are LNHDA and SQIVND (reference sequence). V gave up 4 bases and J gave up 2 bases; unmatched junction bases: 8. The CDR3 coding sequence is TGTGCCAGTAGTACCCGGGACAGGGGAGGGGCCTACGAGCAGTACTTC. Translated: CASSTRDRGGAYEQYF.

In this sample, this clone turned up a few times. The CDR3 reads CASSDTGGSAFF. CDR3 nucleotides: TGTGCCAGCAGCGATACAGGGGGCTCGGCTTTCTTT. J is TRBJ1-1 and V is TRBV7-9; 9 bases are a match to TRBD1. Germline V gene lookup returns CDR1 SEHNR and CDR2 FQNEAQ (reference sequence). V lost 5 bases and J lost 11; bases outside the gene matches: 6. The CDR3 loop spans 12 amino acids.

J is TRBJ1-6 and V is TRBV7-3; TRBD1 agrees at 9 bases. Germline assignment: CDR1 SGHTA and CDR2 FQGTGA. The CDR3 consists of 16 residues. V gave up 0 bases and J gave up 10 bases; unmatched junction bases: 7. As DNA, the CDR3 is TGTGCCAGCAGCTTAACCGGGACAGGGATGAGATCACCCCTCCACTTT. Translation gives CASSLTGTGMRSPLHF.

This clone was seen once. The chain carries TRBV4-1 and TRBJ1-3; TRBD1 matches 8 bases. With V trimmed by 0 bases and J by 0 bases, 13 bases remained unmatched. The CDR3 spans 20 residues. Germline V gives CDR1 MGHRA, CDR2 YSYEKL. CDR3: CASSQDGGRGPARSGNTIYF. The CDR3 nucleotides are TGCGCCAGCAGCCAAGATGGGGGCAGGGGGCCGGCCCGCTCTGGAAACACCATATATTTT.

This chain links TRBV6-5 with TRBJ2-2; the D gene is possibly TRBD2 (6 bases). This CDR3 region has 12 residues. CDR1 MNHEY and CDR2 SVGAGI come from the germline V gene. The germline V and J ends were trimmed by 9 bases and 5 bases, with 10 bases remaining between them. The CDR3 sequence: CASRRGTGELFF. CDR3 in DNA: TGTGCCAGTCGCCGGGGGACCGGGGAGCTGTTTTTT.

The genes are TRBV5-4 and TRBJ2-2; 7 bases map to TRBD1. J gave up 3 bases and V 4 bases, and 15 bases lay outside the gene matches. CDR1 is SGHNT and CDR2 is YYREEE in the germline V gene (reference sequence). The length of the CDR3 is 18 residues. CDR3 protein: CASSPDLRDRVYTGELFF. The CDR3 DNA reads TGTGCCAGCAGCCCTGACCTCCGGGACAGAGTCTACACCGGGGAGCTGTTTTTT.

The genes are TRBV7-2 and TRBJ2-3; 7 bases are shared with TRBD2. This CDR3 has 15 residues. Germline assignment: CDR1 SGHTA and CDR2 FQGNSA. After removal of 4 bases from V and 2 bases from J, the junction contained 6 bases not matched to a gene. The CDR3 DNA sequence: TGTGCCAGCAGCTCCCCGGGGGGATTCACAGATACGCAGTATTTT. Protein product: CASSSPGGFTDTQYF.

The chain is built from TRBV2 and TRBJ2-2, with TRBD2 matching over 7 bases. There are 15 residues in the CDR3. Losses at the gene ends were 4 bases for V and 0 bases for J; bases not matched to a gene: 2. Germline V CDR1 and CDR2: SNHLY, FYNNEI. CDR3 nucleotides: TGTGCCAGCAGTGTTAGCGGGCCGAACACCGGGGAGCTGTTTTTT. Translating it yields CASSVSGPNTGELFF.